This entry features one T cell receptor beta chain sequence. Its antigen is not yet known. No clone much larger than this one lies a single base away; base qualities are absent. The CDR3 regions of human TCRbeta chains were analyzed by immunosequencing. Per the source publication's procedure: Repertoire TCRs were checked for matches against a reference library of SARS-CoV-2-specific TCRs that had been generated using the MIRA antigen-specificity platform. Breadth was defined as the fraction of unique TCRs that were SARS-CoV-2-associated. Depth was defined as the fraction of total T cells that were SARS-CoV-2-associated. Each spike-specific TCR was assigned to its reactive spike region and to a CD4 or CD8 class using the MIRA data. Log10-transformed breadth and depth values were compared by one-way ANOVA with Sidak's multiple comparisons tests. Sourced from immuneACCESS, this table was stored by TCRdb with only in-frame sequences that have V and J called. A share of the clones is absent; for the studies checked, an unresolved V gene accounts for under half, and the remainder has no known explanation. The DNA was the basis for D and trimming; V, J and clone size are from that table. Within this sample are 58,000 or so clones, with 65% to 90% of them counted one time only. The ten top clones hold roughly 7.2% of the sample.

In light of the paper, this sample's time point label describes: about 28 days (+/-7) after the second vaccine dose. AZD1222 recipients given second doses at about 4 weeks or at about 12 weeks were pooled, since spike-specific TCR depth and breadth were not found to differ between the two schedules. Samples from vaccinated people were obtained from the UK trials COV001 and COV002, which included a single-blind randomized controlled phase 2/3 trial of AZD1222 (ChAdOx1 nCoV-19) in healthy adults. For TCRbeta chain sequencing, PBMC samples from trial participants were taken at day 0 and at day 28 after the second dose. This entry belongs to a study of T cell responses to AZD1222 COVID-19 vaccine (dated by TCRdb to about 2021). In terms of the full investigation: A total of about 240 trial participants underwent TCR sequencing, of whom 200 to 220 received two doses of AZD1222 and about 25 received two doses of the MenACWY control vaccine. Enrollment into the trials was organized by age into subgroups of 18-55, 56-69 and 70-plus years, and those subgroups contained roughly 140, 27 and 60 TCR-sequenced participants, respectively.

Reading from cysteine to phenylalanine, the CDR3 counts 11 amino acids. The sequence is cut down to CDR3 DNA, 33 bases in frame from base 1. Via the germline V gene, CDR1 is KGHDR and CDR2 SFDVKD. Between the V and J ends, shortened by 3 bases and 5 bases respectively, the junction contains 3 bases. Study-wide findings and limitations: After two AZD1222 doses, spike-specific TCR breadth and depth were significantly higher than at day 0 and than in MenACWY recipients. No day 14 peak-response samples were available, so repertoires were characterized only after the peak T cell response. Conclusions about previously exposed vaccinees are limited because only six or seven AZD1222 recipients were SARS-CoV-2 seropositive at baseline. Nearly half of unique spike-specific TCRs reportedly recognized epitopes outside regions mutated in the B.1.351 and B.1.1.7 variants. The 56-69-year group was small, and its depth increase did not reach significance, likely because of low power. Vaccine-associated CD4 TCRs spanned the whole spike protein, with dominant responses in regions 160-218 and 743-854. Participants were mostly white British and included more females than males, and it was suggested by the authors that clonal diversity may have been underestimated.

This clonotype was sampled from an adult who received the AZD1222 COVID-19 vaccine. Sequencing was performed on peripheral blood, taken 28 days after the second AZD1222 dose. In this chain, TRBV24-1 is recombined with TRBJ1-1; no D segment can be confidently identified. The CDR3: CATSDGTEAFF. At the DNA level, the sequence is TGTGCCACCAGTGATGGGACTGAAGCTTTCTTT.